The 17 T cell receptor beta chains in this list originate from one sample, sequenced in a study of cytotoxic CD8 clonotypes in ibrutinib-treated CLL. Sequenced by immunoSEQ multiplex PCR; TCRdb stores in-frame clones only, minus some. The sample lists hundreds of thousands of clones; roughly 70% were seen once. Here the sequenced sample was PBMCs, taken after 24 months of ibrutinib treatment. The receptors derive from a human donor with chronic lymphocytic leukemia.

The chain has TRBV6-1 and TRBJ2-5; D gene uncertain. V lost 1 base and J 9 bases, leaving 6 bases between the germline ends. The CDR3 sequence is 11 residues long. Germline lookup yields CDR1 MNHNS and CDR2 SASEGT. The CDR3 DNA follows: TGTGCCAGCAGTGAAGTCGAAGCCCAGTACTTC. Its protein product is CASSEVEAQYF.

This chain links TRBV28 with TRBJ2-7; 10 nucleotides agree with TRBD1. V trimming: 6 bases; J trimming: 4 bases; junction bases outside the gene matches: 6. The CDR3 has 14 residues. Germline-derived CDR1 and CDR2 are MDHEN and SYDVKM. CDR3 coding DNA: TGTGCCAGCAGGAGACAGGGGGCATGGTACGAGCAGTACTTC. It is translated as CASRRQGAWYEQYF. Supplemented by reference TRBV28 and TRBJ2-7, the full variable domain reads DVKVTQSSRYLVKRTGEKVFLECVQDMDHENMFWYRQDPGLGLRLIYFSYDVKMKEKGDIPEGYSVSREKKERFSLILESASTNQTSMYLCASRRQGAWYEQYFGPGTRLTVT.

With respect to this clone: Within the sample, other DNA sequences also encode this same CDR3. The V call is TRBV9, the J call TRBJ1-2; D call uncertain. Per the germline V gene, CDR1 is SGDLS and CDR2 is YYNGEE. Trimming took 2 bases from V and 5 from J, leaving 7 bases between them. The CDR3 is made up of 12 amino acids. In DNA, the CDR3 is TGTGCCAGCAGCGTGGACGGGTATGGCTACACCTTC. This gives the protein CASSVDGYGYTF.

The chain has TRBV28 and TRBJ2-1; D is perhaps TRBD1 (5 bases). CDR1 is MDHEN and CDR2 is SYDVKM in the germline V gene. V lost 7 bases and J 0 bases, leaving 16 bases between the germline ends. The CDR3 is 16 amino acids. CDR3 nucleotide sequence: TGTGCCAGCACCCTTTTGGGGCAGAGCTCCTACAATGAGCAGTTCTTC. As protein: CASTLLGQSSYNEQFF.

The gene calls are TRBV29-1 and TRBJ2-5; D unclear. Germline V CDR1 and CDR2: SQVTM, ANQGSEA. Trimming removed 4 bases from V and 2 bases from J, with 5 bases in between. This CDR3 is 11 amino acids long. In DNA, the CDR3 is TGCAGCGTTGGCCCTCAAGAGACCCAGTACTTC. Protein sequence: CSVGPQETQYF.

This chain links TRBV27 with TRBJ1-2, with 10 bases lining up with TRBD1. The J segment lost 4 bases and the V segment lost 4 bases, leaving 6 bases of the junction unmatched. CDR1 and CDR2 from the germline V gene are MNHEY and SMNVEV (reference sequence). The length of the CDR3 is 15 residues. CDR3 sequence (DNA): TGTGCCAGCAGTTCCCGACAGGGGGCTGGCTATGGCTACACCTTC. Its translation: CASSSRQGAGYGYTF.

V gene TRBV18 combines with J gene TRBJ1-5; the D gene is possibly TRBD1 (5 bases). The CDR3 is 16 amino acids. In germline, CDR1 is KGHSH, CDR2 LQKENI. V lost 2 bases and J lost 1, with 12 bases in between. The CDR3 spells CASSPGGGPSNQPQHF. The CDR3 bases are TGTGCCAGCTCACCAGGGGGGGGACCCAGCAATCAGCCCCAGCATTTT.

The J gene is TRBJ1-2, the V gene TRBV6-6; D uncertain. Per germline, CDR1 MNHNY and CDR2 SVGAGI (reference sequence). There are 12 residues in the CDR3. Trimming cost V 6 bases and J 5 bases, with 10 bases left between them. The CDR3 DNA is TGTGCCAGCAGCCCACCTGATTATGGCTACACCTTC. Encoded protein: CASSPPDYGYTF.

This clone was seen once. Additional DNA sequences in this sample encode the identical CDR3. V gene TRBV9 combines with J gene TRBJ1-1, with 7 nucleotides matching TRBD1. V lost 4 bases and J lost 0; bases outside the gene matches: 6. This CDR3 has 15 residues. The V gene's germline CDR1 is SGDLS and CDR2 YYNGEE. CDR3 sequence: CASSPRGQLNTEAFF. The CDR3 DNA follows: TGTGCCAGCAGCCCTAGGGGACAGCTGAACACTGAAGCTTTCTTT.

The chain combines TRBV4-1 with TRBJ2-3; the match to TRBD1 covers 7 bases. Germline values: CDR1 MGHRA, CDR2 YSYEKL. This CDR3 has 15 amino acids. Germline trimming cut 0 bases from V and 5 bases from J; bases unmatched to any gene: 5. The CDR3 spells CASSQDPTGRDTQYF. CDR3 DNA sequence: TGCGCCAGCAGCCAAGATCCGACAGGGAGAGATACGCAGTATTTT.

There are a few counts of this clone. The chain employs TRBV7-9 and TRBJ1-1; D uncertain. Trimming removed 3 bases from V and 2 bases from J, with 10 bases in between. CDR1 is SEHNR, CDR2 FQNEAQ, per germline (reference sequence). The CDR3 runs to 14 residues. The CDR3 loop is CASSLWQTNTEAFF. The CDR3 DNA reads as TGTGCCAGCAGCTTGTGGCAGACAAACACTGAAGCTTTCTTT.

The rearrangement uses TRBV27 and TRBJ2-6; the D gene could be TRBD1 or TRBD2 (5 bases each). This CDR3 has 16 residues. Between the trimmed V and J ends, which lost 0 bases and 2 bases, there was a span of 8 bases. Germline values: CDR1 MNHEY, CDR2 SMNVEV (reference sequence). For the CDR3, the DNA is TGTGCCAGCAGTTTATCGTGGGGACCTGGGGCCAACGTCCTGACTTTC. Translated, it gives CASSLSWGPGANVLTF. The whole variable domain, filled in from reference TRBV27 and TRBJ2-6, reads EAQVTQNPRYLITVTGKKLTVTCSQNMNHEYMSWYRQDPGLGLRQIYYSMNVEVTDKGDVPEGYKVSRKEKRNFPLILESPSPNQTSLYFCASSLSWGPGANVLTFGAGSRLTVL.

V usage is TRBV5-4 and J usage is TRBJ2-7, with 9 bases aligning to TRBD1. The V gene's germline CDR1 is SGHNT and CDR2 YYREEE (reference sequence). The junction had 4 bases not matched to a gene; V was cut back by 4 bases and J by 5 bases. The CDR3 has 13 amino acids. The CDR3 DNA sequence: TGTGCCAGCAGCCCGGGACAGGGTGACGAGCAGTACTTC. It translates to CASSPGQGDEQYF.

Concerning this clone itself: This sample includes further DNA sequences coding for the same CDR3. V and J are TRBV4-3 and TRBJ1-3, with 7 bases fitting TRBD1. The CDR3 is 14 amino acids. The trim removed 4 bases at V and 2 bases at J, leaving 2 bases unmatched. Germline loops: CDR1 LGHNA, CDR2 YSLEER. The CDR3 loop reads CASSPGTAGNTIYF. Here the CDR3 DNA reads TGCGCCAGCAGCCCCGGGACAGCTGGAAACACCATATATTTT.

CDR3 in amino acids: CASRTGQVIEQYF. The CDR3 nucleotides read TGTGCCAGCAGGACCGGACAGGTTATTGAGCAGTACTTC. The chain carries TRBV27 and TRBJ2-7, with 7 bases matching TRBD1. Germline V gives CDR1 MNHEY, CDR2 SMNVEV (reference sequence). Trimming cost V 6 bases and J 7 bases; bases outside gene matches: 9. The CDR3 is made up of 13 amino acids.

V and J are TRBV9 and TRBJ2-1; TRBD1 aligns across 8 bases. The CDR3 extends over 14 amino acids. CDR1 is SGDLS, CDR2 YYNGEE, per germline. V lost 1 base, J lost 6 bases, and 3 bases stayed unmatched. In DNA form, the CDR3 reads TGTGCCAGCAGCGTAAGAACAGGGGGCAATGAGCAGTTCTTC. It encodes CASSVRTGGNEQFF.

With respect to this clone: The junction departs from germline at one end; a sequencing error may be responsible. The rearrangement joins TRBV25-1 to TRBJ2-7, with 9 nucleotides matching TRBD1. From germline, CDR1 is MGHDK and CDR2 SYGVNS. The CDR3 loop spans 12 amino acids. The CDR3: CASSEPQGQGQF. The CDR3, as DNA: TGTGCCAGCAGTGAACCCCAGGGACAGGGCCAATTC.